This T cell receptor (beta chain) appears in the sequencing data of a study of response to subunit inactivated influenza vaccine. Regarding the study as a whole: The authors offered the suggestion that each seasonal influenza vaccination recruits few new T cells.

For this clonotype: What it binds is unknown.

TCRdb reprocessed the RT-PCR reads via MiXCR and lists one record per CDR3 protein. This table holds 200,000 to 300,000 distinct CDR3 sequences, more than 10% found once. Deletions cut 6 bases from V and 3 bases from J, with 18 bases between. CDR3 length equals 16 residues. Sequences were derived from non-naive T cells sorted from PBMCs, sampled 14 to 15 days before vaccination. The receptor was derived from a man between 45 and 60 years old who received an inactivated influenza vaccine. V and J are TRBV12-3 or TRBV12-4 and TRBJ1-5; a possible D gene is TRBD1 (6 bases). The CDR3, as DNA: TGTGCCAGCAGGCAATATCTACAGGGAGTCAATCAGCCCCAGCATTTT. As protein: CASRQYLQGVNQPQHF.